These T cell receptor beta chains were read from a single sample in a study of Ad26.COV2.S vaccination and SARS-CoV-2 variants. Profiled with immunoSEQ multiplex PCR; TCRdb holds only in-frame clones, not every one. Here the sample spans around 240,000 clones, approximately 87% being singletons. This material consisted of peripheral blood, taken in a trial of Ad26.COV2.S vaccine versus placebo. These receptors originate from a person aged 18-60 years who received the Ad26.COV2.S COVID-19 vaccine or a placebo. Both conserved end residues are part of each CDR3. The order of the fields is V gene, CDR3 length, J gene, clone size, D gene, CDR3 DNA, CDR3 protein. D genes are given only for firm matches. Clone size is given for some rows only: seen once, a few or many times, or a class if the clone is expanded.

TRBV28	14	TRBJ1-2	NA	NA	TGTGCCAGCAGTTTATACGGGACATCTCTAGGCTACACCTTC	CASSLYGTSLGYTF
TRBV10-1	15	TRBJ2-2	NA	TRBD2	TGCGCCAGCAGTGAGGGATTAGCGGGGGCCGGGGAGCTGTTTTTT	CASSEGLAGAGELFF
TRBV11-2	13	TRBJ2-5	NA	NA	TGTGCCAGCAGCTTAGAGGGAGTAGAGACCCAGTACTTC	CASSLEGVETQYF
TRBV6-1	16	TRBJ2-1	once	NA	TGTGCCAGCAGTGGGGACCCATACGGGTCCTACAATGAGCAGTTCTTC	CASSGDPYGSYNEQFF
TRBV19	17	TRBJ2-1	NA	TRBD2	TGTGCCAGTAGTGGGATAGCGGGAGAACTAACGTACAATGAGCAGTTCTTC	CASSGIAGELTYNEQFF
TRBV7-8	14	TRBJ1-2	NA	NA	TGTGCCAGCAGCCCCACACCGTTCCGCTATGGCTACACCTTC	CASSPTPFRYGYTF
TRBV19	15	TRBJ1-1	few	NA	TGTGCCAGTAGTGCTCTGGGACCGATGAACACTGAAGCTTTCTTT	CASSALGPMNTEAFF
TRBV28	13	TRBJ1-6	once	NA	TGTGCCAGCATGTCACCTCTGAATTCACCCCTCCACTTT	CASMSPLNSPLHF
TRBV5-1	13	TRBJ2-1	NA	TRBD2	TGCGCCAGCAGCCCGGGACTAGTTTATGAGCAGTTCTTC	CASSPGLVYEQFF
TRBV5-4	16	TRBJ2-5	NA	NA	TGTGCCAGCAGCTGGGACCAGGGACCCAAGGGGGAGACCCAGTACTTC	CASSWDQGPKGETQYF
TRBV30	17	TRBJ1-1	NA	NA	TGTGCCTGGAGAATGGTGGTAGGCGGGAGACTGAACACTGAAGCTTTCTTT	CAWRMVVGGRLNTEAFF
TRBV11-2	16	TRBJ2-3	NA	TRBD2	TGTGCCAGCAGCTTAAGAAGCGGGGGTCCCACAGATACGCAGTATTTT	CASSLRSGGPTDTQYF
TRBV12-3/TRBV12-4	13	TRBJ2-1	NA	NA	TGTGCCAGCAGTCGACAGGTTAATGGGGAGCAGTTCTTC	CASSRQVNGEQFF
TRBV5-1	18	TRBJ2-2	once	TRBD2	TGCGCCAGCAGCTCCCTTGGCGGGAGCTTTGCGAACACCGGGGAGCTGTTTTTT	CASSSLGGSFANTGELFF
TRBV6-2/TRBV6-3	15	TRBJ2-3	NA	NA	TGTGCCAGCAGTTGGGCCAGGGGAGGCACAGATACGCAGTATTTT	CASSWARGGTDTQYF
TRBV7-2	13	TRBJ1-6	NA	TRBD1	TGTGCCAGCAGCCCAAGGACAGGGTCGGCCCTCCACTTT	CASSPRTGSALHF
TRBV18	16	TRBJ2-7	NA	NA	TGTGCCAGCTCCTTTGGGTCTGGGGGCACGGACTACGAGCAGTACTTC	CASSFGSGGTDYEQYF
TRBV4-1	13	TRBJ1-2	NA	TRBD1	TGCGCCAGCAGCCAAGGAACAGGGGGCCATGGACCCTTC	CASSQGTGGHGPF
TRBV6-6	11	TRBJ1-6	NA	NA	TGTGCCAGCACCATGAGTTCACCCCTCCACTTT	CASTMSSPLHF
TRBV7-2	17	TRBJ1-6	NA	NA	TGTGCCAGCAGCTTCCCGCCCCCCAGGGGCGTGGGGTCACCCCTCCACTTT	CASSFPPPRGVGSPLHF
TRBV23-1	14	TRBJ2-7	NA	NA	TGCGCCAGCAGTACGGGGGGCGCGTTATACGAGCAGTACTTC	CASSTGGALYEQYF
TRBV6-5	12	TRBJ1-4	NA	NA	TGTGCCAGCAGGCAGGGGCGGGAAAAACTGTTTTTT	CASRQGREKLFF
TRBV6-5	16	TRBJ2-1	NA	NA	TGTGCCAGCAGTTCCTACAGGGCCCCAACCTACAATGAGCAGTTCTTC	CASSSYRAPTYNEQFF
TRBV3-1/TRBV3-2	14	TRBJ1-3	few	NA	TGTGCCAGCAGCCAAGGCGTGGGCGGAAACACCATATATTTT	CASSQGVGGNTIYF
TRBV11-3	13	TRBJ1-3	NA	NA	TGTGCCAGCAGCTCAGGGCCTGGAAACACCATATATTTT	CASSSGPGNTIYF
TRBV30	16	TRBJ2-4	NA	NA	TGTGCCTGGAGTCGTAGGGGCCTAGTAGCCAAAAACATTCAGTACTTC	CAWSRRGLVAKNIQYF
TRBV6-1	13	TRBJ2-5	NA	NA	TGTGCCAGCAGTGAAGGGGTGGGGGTGACCCAGTACTTC	CASSEGVGVTQYF
TRBV28	13	TRBJ2-4	once	NA	TGTGCCAGCGGAGACAGTGGGGCCTCCATTCAGTACTTC	CASGDSGASIQYF
TRBV10-3	12	TRBJ2-5	NA	NA	TGTGCCACCCGGCCTTCGGGGGAGACCCAGTACTTC	CATRPSGETQYF
TRBV7-2	15	TRBJ2-7	NA	TRBD2	TGTGCCAGCAGTGTGGTCGGGGGGGGTTCCTACGAGCAGTACTTC	CASSVVGGGSYEQYF
TRBV24-1	14	TRBJ2-3	few	NA	TGTGCCACCAGTGGGGGAGTGGGCACAGATACGCAGTATTTT	CATSGGVGTDTQYF
TRBV24-1	14	TRBJ2-7	NA	TRBD1	TGTGCCACCAGTGATCGACAGGGTACCTACGAGCAGTACTTC	CATSDRQGTYEQYF
TRBV6-1	13	TRBJ1-1	NA	NA	TGTGCCAGCAGTGAAGCAAGGAGTGGTGAAGCTTTCTTT	CASSEARSGEAFF
TRBV4-3	15	TRBJ1-5	NA	NA	TGCGCCAGCAGCCAACGGGGGGGGCCGAATCAGCCCCAGCATTTT	CASSQRGGPNQPQHF
TRBV30	13	TRBJ1-4	NA	NA	TGTGCCTGGAATCAGGGCGGAAGGGTAAAACTGTTTTTT	CAWNQGGRVKLFF
TRBV19	16	TRBJ1-5	NA	NA	TGTGCCAGTAGTATATGGGACCTAAGCGGCAATCAGCCCCAGCATTTT	CASSIWDLSGNQPQHF
TRBV7-9	11	TRBJ2-5	once	NA	TGTGCCAGCAGCCCAGGACAGACCCAGTACTTC	CASSPGQTQYF
TRBV14	18	TRBJ2-7	NA	NA	TGTGCCAGCAACAGGGGAATGTTAGCTCCGGAGGGCCCCGGCGAGCAGTACTTC	CASNRGMLAPEGPGEQYF
TRBV9	15	TRBJ2-7	NA	TRBD2	TGTGCCAGCAGCGACGGGGCGGGAGAACTCTACGAGCAGTACTTC	CASSDGAGELYEQYF
TRBV7-9	18	TRBJ2-1	NA	TRBD1	TGTGCCAGCACCGATCAAAGCCGGGACAGGGGGATCTACAATGAGCAGTTCTTC	CASTDQSRDRGIYNEQFF
TRBV27	14	TRBJ1-1	NA	NA	TGTGCCAGCAGTTTTGGGCAGAGGGGCACTGAAGCTTTCTTT	CASSFGQRGTEAFF
TRBV29-1	13	TRBJ1-2	NA	NA	TGCAGCGTTGAAGATGGGCACGACTATGGCTACACCTTC	CSVEDGHDYGYTF
TRBV18	12	TRBJ2-3	NA	NA	TGTGCCAGCTCACTCGAGACCGATACGCAGTATTTT	CASSLETDTQYF
TRBV6-5	14	TRBJ2-1	NA	NA	TGTGCCAGCAGCCGGGACTGGGTCTCGAATGAGCAGTTCTTC	CASSRDWVSNEQFF
TRBV7-9	15	TRBJ2-7	NA	NA	TGTGCCAGCATCGAATCGGGGCCGAGCTCCTACGAGCAGTACTTC	CASIESGPSSYEQYF
TRBV4-3	17	TRBJ2-1	NA	NA	TGCGCCAGCAGCCAAGCAGTAGCAGGGGGAGGGTACAATGAGCAGTTCTTC	CASSQAVAGGGYNEQFF
TRBV28	14	TRBJ2-7	NA	TRBD1	TGTGCCAGCAGTTCCTCGGACAGGGTCTACGAGCAGTACTTC	CASSSSDRVYEQYF
TRBV6-2/TRBV6-3	21	TRBJ2-6	NA	NA	TGTGCCAGCAGTTACTCGAGGAGCAACAGGGCTGGAGACTCTGGGGCCAACGTCCTGACTTTC	CASSYSRSNRAGDSGANVLTF
TRBV10-3	15	TRBJ1-2	NA	NA	TGTGCCATCAGTGAAAACAGACAAGCTAACTATGGCTACACCTTC	CAISENRQANYGYTF
TRBV5-4	14	TRBJ2-7	few	NA	TGTGCCAGCAGCTTAAGGCCGGGCTCCTACGAGCAGTACTTC	CASSLRPGSYEQYF
TRBV2	14	TRBJ1-6	NA	NA	TGTGCCAGCAGTGCGAATGGACAGAATTCACCCCTCCACTTT	CASSANGQNSPLHF
TRBV28	15	TRBJ1-5	NA	TRBD1	TGTGCCAGCAGGTACTTTGACAGGGAGTATCAGCCCCAGCATTTT	CASRYFDREYQPQHF
TRBV2	17	TRBJ2-4	NA	TRBD2	TGTGCCAGCAGTCCACCGGGACTAGCGGAGGCCAAAAACATTCAGTACTTC	CASSPPGLAEAKNIQYF
TRBV7-9	15	TRBJ1-1	NA	TRBD1	TGTGCCAGCAGCCCGTTGACAGGGCAGAACACTGAAGCTTTCTTT	CASSPLTGQNTEAFF
TRBV10-1	14	TRBJ2-2	NA	NA	TGCGCCAGCAGTGAAGGAAGGGTAGCCGGGGAGCTGTTTTTT	CASSEGRVAGELFF
TRBV11-2	14	TRBJ1-1	NA	TRBD1	TGTGCCAGCAGCATACAGGGGTTTAACACTGAAGCTTTCTTT	CASSIQGFNTEAFF
TRBV10-2	15	TRBJ2-5	once	NA	TGCGCCAGCAGTGACCGGACCCAGTACCAAGAGACCCAGTACTTC	CASSDRTQYQETQYF